The rows below give T cell receptor beta chains drawn from one sample of a study of blood T cells in healthy people across ages. TCRdb ran MiXCR on the 5' RACE reads and lists one entry per CDR3 protein. The table has 1.5 million to 2 million distinct CDR3 sequences, about 49% seen once. Sequencing was performed on blood. These receptors were collected from a woman between 40 and 55 years old in good health. CDR3s include the opening cysteine and the closing phenylalanine or tryptophan. Fields, in order: clone size, V gene, J gene, CDR3 length, CDR3 protein. For some rows the clone size is stated as once, few or many, or as a class when expanded; others skip it.

size: once
V: TRBV18
J: TRBJ2-2
length: 17
CDR3: CASSPRGQGDGSGELFF

size: .
V: TRBV25-1
J: TRBJ2-3
length: 18
CDR3: CASSDLSGGPGPTDTQYF

size: .
V: TRBV29-1
J: TRBJ2-3
length: 15
CDR3: CSAAKAGGSTDTQYF

size: .
V: TRBV18
J: TRBJ2-7
length: 11
CDR3: CASSPDTGLYF

size: few
V: TRBV5-1
J: TRBJ1-1
length: 14
CDR3: CASSLDRANTEAFF

size: .
V: TRBV7-7
J: TRBJ1-4
length: 15
CDR3: CASSPTGNINEKLFF

size: few
V: TRBV6-2/TRBV6-3
J: TRBJ2-5
length: 14
CDR3: CASSYGVTRETQYF

size: once
V: TRBV4-2
J: TRBJ2-1
length: 16
CDR3: CASSQVSTSTGNEQFF

size: .
V: TRBV2
J: TRBJ1-5
length: 14
CDR3: CASTRTALNQPQHF

size: .
V: TRBV6-2/TRBV6-3
J: TRBJ1-1
length: 15
CDR3: CASSYSMTLGTEAFF

size: .
V: TRBV6-5
J: TRBJ2-3
length: 16
CDR3: CASRLVRGTSTDTQYF

size: .
V: TRBV9
J: TRBJ2-1
length: 18
CDR3: CASSVGSGTRGFRDEQFF

size: .
V: TRBV29-1
J: TRBJ1-2
length: 13
CDR3: CSVGAGGGSGYTF

size: few
V: TRBV20-1
J: TRBJ2-7
length: 12
CDR3: CSATRGGYEQYF

size: .
V: TRBV20-1
J: TRBJ1-2
length: 13
CDR3: CSASSVVLYGYTF

size: few
V: TRBV7-9
J: TRBJ2-1
length: 16
CDR3: CASSSLTSGEYNEQFF

size: .
V: TRBV12-3/TRBV12-4
J: TRBJ2-1
length: 14
CDR3: CASSLRAVYNEQFF

size: once
V: TRBV5-6
J: TRBJ1-1
length: 15
CDR3: CASSLGQGEHTEAFF

size: few
V: TRBV12-3/TRBV12-4
J: TRBJ1-1
length: 15
CDR3: CASRLLAGRNTEAFF

size: .
V: TRBV29-1
J: TRBJ2-3
length: 16
CDR3: CSAGGKVIGSTDTQYF

size: few
V: TRBV20-1
J: TRBJ2-7
length: 9
CDR3: CSAGGEQYF

size: .
V: TRBV6-5
J: TRBJ1-6
length: 15
CDR3: CASSVLGEYNSPLHF

size: few
V: TRBV20-1
J: TRBJ2-5
length: 13
CDR3: CSARIWSQETQYF

size: few
V: TRBV7-2
J: TRBJ1-1
length: 13
CDR3: CASLLGGTAEAFF

size: once
V: TRBV6-5
J: TRBJ2-7
length: 14
CDR3: CASRPGTSRYEQYF

size: .
V: TRBV4-1
J: TRBJ2-5
length: 18
CDR3: CASSQEEGSEGLQETQYF

size: few
V: TRBV20-1
J: TRBJ2-1
length: 15
CDR3: CSARDPQRGAREQFF

size: .
V: TRBV7-2
J: TRBJ2-3
length: 14
CDR3: CASSPQPGTDTQYF